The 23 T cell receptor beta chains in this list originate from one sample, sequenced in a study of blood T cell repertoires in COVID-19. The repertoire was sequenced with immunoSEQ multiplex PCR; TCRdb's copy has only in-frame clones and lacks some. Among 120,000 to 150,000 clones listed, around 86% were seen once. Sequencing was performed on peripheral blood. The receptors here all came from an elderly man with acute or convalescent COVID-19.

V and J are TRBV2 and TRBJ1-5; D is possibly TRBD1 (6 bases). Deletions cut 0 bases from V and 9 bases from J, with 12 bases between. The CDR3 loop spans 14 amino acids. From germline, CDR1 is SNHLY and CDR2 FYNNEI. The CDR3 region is CASSEASTGLPQHF. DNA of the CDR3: TGTGCCAGCAGTGAAGCGTCGACAGGCCTGCCCCAGCATTTT.

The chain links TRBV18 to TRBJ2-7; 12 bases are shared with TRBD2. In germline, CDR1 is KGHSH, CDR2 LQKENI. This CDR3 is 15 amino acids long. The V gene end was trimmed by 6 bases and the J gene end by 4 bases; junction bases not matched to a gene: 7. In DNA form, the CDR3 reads TGTGCCAGCTCTTACGGACTAGCGGGAAATTACGAGCAGTACTTC. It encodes CASSYGLAGNYEQYF.

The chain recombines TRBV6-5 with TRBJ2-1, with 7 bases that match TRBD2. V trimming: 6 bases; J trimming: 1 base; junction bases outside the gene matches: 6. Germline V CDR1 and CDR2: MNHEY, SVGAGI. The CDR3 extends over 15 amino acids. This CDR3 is CASSRSGISYNEQFF. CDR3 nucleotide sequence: TGTGCCAGCAGCCGAAGCGGGATATCCTACAATGAGCAGTTCTTC.

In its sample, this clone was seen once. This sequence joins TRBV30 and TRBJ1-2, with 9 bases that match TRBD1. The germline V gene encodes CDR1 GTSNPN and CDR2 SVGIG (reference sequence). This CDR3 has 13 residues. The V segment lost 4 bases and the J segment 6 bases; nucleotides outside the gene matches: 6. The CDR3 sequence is CAWNQDRGDGYTF. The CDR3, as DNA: TGTGCCTGGAACCAGGACAGGGGAGATGGCTACACCTTC. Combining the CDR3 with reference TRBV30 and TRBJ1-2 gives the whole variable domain SQTIHQWPATLVQPVGSPLSLECTVEGTSNPNLYWYRQAAGRGLQLLFYSVGIGQISSEVPQNLSASRPQDRQFILSSKKLLLSDSGFYLCAWNQDRGDGYTFGSGTRLTVV.

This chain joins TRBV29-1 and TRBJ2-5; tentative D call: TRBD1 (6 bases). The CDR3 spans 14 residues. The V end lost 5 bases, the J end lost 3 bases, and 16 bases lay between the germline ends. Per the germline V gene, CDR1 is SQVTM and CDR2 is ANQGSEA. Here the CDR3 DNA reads TGCAGCGTTTCCCCTTGGACAGTGGAAGAGACCCAGTACTTC. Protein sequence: CSVSPWTVEETQYF.

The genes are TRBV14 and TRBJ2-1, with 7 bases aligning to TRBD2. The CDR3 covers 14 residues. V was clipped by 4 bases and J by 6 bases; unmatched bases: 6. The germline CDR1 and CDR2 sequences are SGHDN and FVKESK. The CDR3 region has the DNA TGTGCCAGCAGCCCCTTCGGGGGGTCCAATGAGCAGTTCTTC. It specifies CASSPFGGSNEQFF.

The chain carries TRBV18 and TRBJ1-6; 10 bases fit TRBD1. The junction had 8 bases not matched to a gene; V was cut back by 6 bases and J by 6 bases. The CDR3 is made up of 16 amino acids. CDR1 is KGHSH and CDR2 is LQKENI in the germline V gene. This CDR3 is CASSPPGQGINSPLHF. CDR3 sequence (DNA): TGTGCCAGCTCCCCGCCGGGACAGGGGATTAATTCACCCCTCCACTTT.

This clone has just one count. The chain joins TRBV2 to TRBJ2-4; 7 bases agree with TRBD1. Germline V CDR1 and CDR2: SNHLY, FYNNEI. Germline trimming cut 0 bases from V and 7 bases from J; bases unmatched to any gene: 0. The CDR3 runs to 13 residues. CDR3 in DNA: TGTGCCAGCAGTGAAGCGGGACAGAACATTCAGTACTTC. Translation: CASSEAGQNIQYF.

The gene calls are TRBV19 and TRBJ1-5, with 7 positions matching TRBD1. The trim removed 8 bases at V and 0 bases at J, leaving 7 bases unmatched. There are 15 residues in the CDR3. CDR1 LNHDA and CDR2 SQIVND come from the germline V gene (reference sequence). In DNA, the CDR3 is TGTGCCAGTCAGGACAGGCCATATAGCAATCAGCCCCAGCATTTT. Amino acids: CASQDRPYSNQPQHF.

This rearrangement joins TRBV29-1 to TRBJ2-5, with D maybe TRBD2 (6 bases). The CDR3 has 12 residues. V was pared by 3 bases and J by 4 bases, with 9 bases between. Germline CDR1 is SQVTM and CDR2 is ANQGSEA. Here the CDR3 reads CSVDSGVETQYF. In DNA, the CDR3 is TGCAGCGTTGATTCGGGGGTAGAGACCCAGTACTTC.

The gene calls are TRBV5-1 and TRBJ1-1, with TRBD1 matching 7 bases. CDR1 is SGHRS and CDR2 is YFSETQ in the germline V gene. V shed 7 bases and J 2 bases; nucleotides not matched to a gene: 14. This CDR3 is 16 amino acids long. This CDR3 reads CASLPAYRGPNTEAFF. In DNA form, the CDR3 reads TGCGCCAGCTTACCGGCCTACAGGGGACCCAACACTGAAGCTTTCTTT.

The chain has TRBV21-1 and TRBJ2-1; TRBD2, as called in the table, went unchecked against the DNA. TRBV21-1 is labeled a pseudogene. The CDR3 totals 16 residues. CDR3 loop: CASKSLAGQSYNEQFF. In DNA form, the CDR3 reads TGTGCCAGCAAATCCTTAGCGGGTCAATCCTACAATGAGCAGTTCTTC.

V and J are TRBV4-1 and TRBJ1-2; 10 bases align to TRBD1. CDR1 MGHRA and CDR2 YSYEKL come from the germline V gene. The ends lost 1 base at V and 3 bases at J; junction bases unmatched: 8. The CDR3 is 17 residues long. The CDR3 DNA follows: TGCGCCAGCAGCCAAGTGTGGACAGGGGGAATTTACTATGGCTACACCTTC. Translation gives CASSQVWTGGIYYGYTF.

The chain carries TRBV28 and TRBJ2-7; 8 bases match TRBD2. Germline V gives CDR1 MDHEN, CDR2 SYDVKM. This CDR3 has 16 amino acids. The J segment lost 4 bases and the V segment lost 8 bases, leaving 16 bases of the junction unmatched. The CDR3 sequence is CASGPAGALRGYEQYF. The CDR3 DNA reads TGTGCCAGCGGGCCAGCGGGGGCCCTTAGAGGATACGAGCAGTACTTC.

The CDR3 loop is CASFTGTSYTDTQYF. DNA for the CDR3: TGTGCCAGCTTTACCGGGACTAGCTACACAGATACGCAGTATTTT. The gene calls are TRBV28 and TRBJ2-3, with 9 bases that match TRBD2. The CDR3 length is 15 residues. With 8 bases clipped from V and 2 bases from J, the junction kept 8 bases outside the gene matches. Germline V gene lookup returns CDR1 MDHEN and CDR2 SYDVKM.

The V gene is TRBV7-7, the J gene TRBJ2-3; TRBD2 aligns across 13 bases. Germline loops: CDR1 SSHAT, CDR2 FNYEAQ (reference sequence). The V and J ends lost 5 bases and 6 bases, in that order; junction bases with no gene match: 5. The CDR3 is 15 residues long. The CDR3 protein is CASSTGLAGSDTQYF. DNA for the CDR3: TGTGCCAGCAGCACGGGACTAGCGGGGTCGGATACGCAGTATTTT.

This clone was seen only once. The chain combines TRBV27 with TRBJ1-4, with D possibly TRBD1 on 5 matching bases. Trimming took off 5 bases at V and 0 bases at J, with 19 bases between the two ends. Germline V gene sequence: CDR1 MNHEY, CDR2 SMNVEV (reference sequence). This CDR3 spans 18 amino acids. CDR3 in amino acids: CASSPDWAGATTNEKLFF. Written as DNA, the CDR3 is TGTGCCAGCAGTCCCGATTGGGCTGGGGCCACAACTAATGAAAAACTGTTTTTT.

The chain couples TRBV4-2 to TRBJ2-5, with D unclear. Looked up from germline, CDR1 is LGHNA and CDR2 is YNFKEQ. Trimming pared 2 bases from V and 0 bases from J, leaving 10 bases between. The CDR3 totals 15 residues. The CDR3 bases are TGTGCCAGCAGCCAAAAGACTGCGTACCAAGAGACCCAGTACTTC. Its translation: CASSQKTAYQETQYF.

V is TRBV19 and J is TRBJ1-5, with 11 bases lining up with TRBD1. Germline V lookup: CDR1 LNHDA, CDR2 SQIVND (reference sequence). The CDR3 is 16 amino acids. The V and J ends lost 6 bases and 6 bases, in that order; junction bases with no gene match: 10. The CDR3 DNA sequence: TGTGCCAGTAGGCAGCCGGGACAGGGGGTAGGTCAGCCCCAGCATTTT. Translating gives CASRQPGQGVGQPQHF.

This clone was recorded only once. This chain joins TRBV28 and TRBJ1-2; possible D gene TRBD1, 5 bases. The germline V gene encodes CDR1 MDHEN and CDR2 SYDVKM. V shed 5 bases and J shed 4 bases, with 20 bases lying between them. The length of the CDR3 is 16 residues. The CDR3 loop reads CASSLTGGAGAYGYTF. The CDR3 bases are TGTGCCAGCAGTCTGACGGGTGGGGCCGGCGCCTATGGCTACACCTTC.

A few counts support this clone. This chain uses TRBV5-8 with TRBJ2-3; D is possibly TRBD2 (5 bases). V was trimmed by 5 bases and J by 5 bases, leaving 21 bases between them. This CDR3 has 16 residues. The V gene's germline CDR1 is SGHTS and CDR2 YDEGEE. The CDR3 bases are TGTGCCAGCAGGACCTTCTGGGAGACCAAGGGAGATACGCAGTATTTT. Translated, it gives CASRTFWETKGDTQYF.

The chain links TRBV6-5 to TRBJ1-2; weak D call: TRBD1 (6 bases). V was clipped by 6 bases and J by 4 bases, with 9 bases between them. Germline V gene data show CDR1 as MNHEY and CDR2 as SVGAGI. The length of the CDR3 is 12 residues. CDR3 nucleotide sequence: TGTGCCAGCAGACAGGGCTCCTATGGCTACACCTTC. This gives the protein CASRQGSYGYTF.

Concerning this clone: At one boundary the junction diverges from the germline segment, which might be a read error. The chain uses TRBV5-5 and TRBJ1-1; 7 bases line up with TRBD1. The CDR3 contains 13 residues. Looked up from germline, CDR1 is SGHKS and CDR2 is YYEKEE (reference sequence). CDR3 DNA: TGTGCCAGCAGCTCCCAGACAGGGCAGACCTGTTATTTT. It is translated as CASSSQTGQTCYF.